This TCR beta chain was recorded in a study of tumor-infiltrating lymphocytes in oesophageal squamous cell carcinoma. This clonotype was seen a handful of times. From the PCR reads, TCRdb called clonotypes with MiXCR, one entry per CDR3 protein. This table has fewer than 18,000 distinct CDR3 sequences, about 56% appearing once. The CDR3 totals 16 residues. From germline, CDR1 is KGHDR and CDR2 SFDVKD. This receptor was obtained from a male donor with esophageal squamous cell carcinoma. What was sequenced was esophageal tumor tissue. The V and J genes are TRBV24-1 and TRBJ2-5; 8 nucleotides align to TRBD2. The last part of the DNA fits TRBJ2-1 better; the J call may be wrong. CDR3 amino acids: CATSDPQGLERNEQFF. The CDR3 DNA follows: TGTGCCACCAGTGATCCGCAGGGACTAGAACGGAATGAGCAGTTCTTC.